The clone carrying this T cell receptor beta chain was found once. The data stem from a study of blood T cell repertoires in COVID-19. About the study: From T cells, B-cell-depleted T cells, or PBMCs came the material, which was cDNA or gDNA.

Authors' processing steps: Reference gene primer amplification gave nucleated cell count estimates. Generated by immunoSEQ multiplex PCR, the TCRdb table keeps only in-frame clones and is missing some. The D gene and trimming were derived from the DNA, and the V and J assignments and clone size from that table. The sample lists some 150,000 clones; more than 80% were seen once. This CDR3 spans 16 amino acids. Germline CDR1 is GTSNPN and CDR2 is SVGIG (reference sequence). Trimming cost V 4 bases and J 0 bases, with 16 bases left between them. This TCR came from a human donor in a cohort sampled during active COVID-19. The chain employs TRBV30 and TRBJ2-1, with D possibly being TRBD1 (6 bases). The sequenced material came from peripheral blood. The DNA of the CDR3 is TGTGCCTGGACCCCCCGGACAGTGAGCTCCTACAATGAGCAGTTCTTC. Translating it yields CAWTPRTVSSYNEQFF. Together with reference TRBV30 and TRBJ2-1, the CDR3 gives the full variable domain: SQTIHQWPATLVQPVGSPLSLECTVEGTSNPNLYWYRQAAGRGLQLLFYSVGIGQISSEVPQNLSASRPQDRQFILSSKKLLLSDSGFYLCAWTPRTVSSYNEQFFGPGTRLTVL.